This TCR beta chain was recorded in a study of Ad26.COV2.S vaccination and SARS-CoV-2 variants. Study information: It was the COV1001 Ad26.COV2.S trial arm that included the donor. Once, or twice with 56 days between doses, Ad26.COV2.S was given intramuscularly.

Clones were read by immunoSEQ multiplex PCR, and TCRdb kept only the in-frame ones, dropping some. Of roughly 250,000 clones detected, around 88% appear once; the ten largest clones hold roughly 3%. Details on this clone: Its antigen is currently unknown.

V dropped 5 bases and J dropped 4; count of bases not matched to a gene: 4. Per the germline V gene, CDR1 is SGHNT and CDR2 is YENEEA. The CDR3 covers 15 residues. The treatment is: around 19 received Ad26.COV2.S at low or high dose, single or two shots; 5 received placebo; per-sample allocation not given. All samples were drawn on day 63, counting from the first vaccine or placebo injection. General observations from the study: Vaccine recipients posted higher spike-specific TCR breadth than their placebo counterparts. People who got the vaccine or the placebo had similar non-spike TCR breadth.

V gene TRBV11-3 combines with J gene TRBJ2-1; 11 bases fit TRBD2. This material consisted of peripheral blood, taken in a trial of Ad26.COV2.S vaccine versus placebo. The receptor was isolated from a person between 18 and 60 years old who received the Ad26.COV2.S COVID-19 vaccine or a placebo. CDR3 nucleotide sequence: TGTGCCAGCAGCCTTAGCGGGAGGGGTTACAATGAGCAGTTCTTC. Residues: CASSLSGRGYNEQFF.